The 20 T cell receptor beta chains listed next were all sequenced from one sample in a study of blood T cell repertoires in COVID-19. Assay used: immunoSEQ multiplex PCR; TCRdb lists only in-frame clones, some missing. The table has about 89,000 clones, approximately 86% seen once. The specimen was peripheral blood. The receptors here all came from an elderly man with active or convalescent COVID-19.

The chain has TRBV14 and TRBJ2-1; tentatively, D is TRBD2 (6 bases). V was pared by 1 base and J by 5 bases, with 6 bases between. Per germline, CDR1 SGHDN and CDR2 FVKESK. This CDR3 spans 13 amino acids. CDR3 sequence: CASSQAGDNEQFF. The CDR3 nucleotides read TGTGCCAGCAGCCAAGCGGGGGACAATGAGCAGTTCTTC.

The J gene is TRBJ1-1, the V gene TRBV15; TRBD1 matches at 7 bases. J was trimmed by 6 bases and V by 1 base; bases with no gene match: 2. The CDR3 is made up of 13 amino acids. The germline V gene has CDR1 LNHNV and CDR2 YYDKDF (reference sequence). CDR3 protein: CATSRGDRPEAFF. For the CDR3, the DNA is TGTGCCACCAGCAGAGGGGACAGACCTGAAGCTTTCTTT.

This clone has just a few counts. CDR3 amino acids: CSVAPGHSSYEQYF. DNA for the CDR3: TGCAGCGTCGCTCCGGGACACAGCTCCTACGAGCAGTACTTC. The chain employs TRBV29-1 and TRBJ2-7; a possible D gene is TRBD1 (6 bases). The CDR3 runs to 14 residues. Germline CDR1 is SQVTM and CDR2 is ANQGSEA. V lost 6 bases to trimming and J lost 0 bases, with 15 bases between them.

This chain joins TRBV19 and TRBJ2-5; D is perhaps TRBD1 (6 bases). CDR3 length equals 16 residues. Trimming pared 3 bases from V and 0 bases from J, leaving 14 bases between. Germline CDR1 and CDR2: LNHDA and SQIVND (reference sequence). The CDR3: CASSIQGQLYQETQYF. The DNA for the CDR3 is TGTGCCAGTAGTATCCAAGGACAGCTGTACCAAGAGACCCAGTACTTC.

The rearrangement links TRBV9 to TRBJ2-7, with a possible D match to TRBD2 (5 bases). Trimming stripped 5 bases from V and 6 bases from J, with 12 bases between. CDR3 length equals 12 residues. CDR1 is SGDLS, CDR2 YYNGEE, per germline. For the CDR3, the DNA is TGTGCCAGCAGTACTAGTACCGGCGAGCAGTACTTC. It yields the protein CASSTSTGEQYF. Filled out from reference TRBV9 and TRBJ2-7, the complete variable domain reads DSGVTQTPKHLITATGQRVTLRCSPRSGDLSVYWYQQSLDQGLQFLIQYYNGEERAKGNILERFSAQQFPDLHSELNLSSLELGDSALYFCASSTSTGEQYFGPGTRLTVT.

In DNA form, the CDR3 reads TGTGCCAGCAGTGAAGGGACTAGCGGGGTCCCCTCCTACAATGAGCAGTTCTTC. This sequence encodes CASSEGTSGVPSYNEQFF. The rearrangement links TRBV6-1 to TRBJ2-1; TRBD2 aligns across 12 bases. Germline-derived CDR1 and CDR2 are MNHNS and SASEGT. The CDR3 has 18 amino acids. The ends lost 1 base at V and 0 bases at J; junction bases unmatched: 4.

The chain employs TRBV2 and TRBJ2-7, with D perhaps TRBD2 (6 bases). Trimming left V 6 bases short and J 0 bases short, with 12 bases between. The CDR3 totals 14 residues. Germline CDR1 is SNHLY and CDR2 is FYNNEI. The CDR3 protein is CASRSSSVSYEQYF. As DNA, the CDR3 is TGTGCCAGCAGATCCTCTAGCGTCTCCTACGAGCAGTACTTC. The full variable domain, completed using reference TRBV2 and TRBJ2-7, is EPEVTQTPSHQVTQMGQEVILRCVPISNHLYFYWYRQILGQKVEFLVSFYNNEISEKSEIFDDQFSVERPDGSNFTLKIRSTKLEDSAMYFCASRSSSVSYEQYFGPGTRLTVT.

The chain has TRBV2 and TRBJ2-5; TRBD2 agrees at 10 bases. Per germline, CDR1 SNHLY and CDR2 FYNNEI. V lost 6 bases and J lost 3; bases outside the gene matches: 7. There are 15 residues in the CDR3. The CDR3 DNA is TGTGCCAGCAGGCGGACTAGCGGCGGAGAAGAGACCCAGTACTTC. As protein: CASRRTSGGEETQYF.

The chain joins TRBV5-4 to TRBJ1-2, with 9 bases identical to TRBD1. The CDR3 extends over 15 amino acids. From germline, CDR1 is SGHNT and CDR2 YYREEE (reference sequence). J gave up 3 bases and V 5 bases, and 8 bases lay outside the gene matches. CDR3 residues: CASSPQGARDYGYTF. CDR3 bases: TGTGCCAGCAGTCCACAGGGGGCGAGGGACTATGGCTACACCTTC.

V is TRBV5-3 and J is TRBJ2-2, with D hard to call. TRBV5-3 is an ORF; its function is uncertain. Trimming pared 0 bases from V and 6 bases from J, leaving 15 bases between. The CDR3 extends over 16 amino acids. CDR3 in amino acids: CARSLGGIPLSGELFF. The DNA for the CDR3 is TGTGCCAGAAGCTTGGGTGGCATCCCTCTGTCCGGGGAGCTGTTTTTT.

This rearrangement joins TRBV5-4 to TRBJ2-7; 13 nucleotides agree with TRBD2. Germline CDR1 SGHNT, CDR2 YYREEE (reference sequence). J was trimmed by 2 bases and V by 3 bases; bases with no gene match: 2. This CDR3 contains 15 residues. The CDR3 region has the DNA TGTGCCAGCAGCTCCGGACTAGCGGGAGCCTACGAGCAGTACTTC. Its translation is CASSSGLAGAYEQYF.

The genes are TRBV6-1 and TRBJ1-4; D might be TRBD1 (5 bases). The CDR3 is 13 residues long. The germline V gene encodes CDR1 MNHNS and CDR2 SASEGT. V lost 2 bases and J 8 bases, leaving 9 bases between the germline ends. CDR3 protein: CASSEQGREKLFF. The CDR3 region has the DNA TGTGCCAGCAGTGAACAGGGTCGGGAAAAACTGTTTTTT.

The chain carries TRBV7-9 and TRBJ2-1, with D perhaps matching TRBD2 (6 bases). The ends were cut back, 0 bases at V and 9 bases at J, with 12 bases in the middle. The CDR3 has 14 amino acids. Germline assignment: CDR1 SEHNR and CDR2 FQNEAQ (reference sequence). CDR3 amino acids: CASSLALASAEQFF. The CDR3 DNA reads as TGTGCCAGCAGCTTAGCGCTCGCTAGCGCTGAGCAGTTCTTC. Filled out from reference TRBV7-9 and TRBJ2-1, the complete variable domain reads DTGVSQNPRHKITKRGQNVTFRCDPISEHNRLYWYRQTLGQGPEFLTYFQNEAQLEKSRLLSDRFSAERPKGSFSTLEIQRTEQGDSAMYLCASSLALASAEQFFGPGTRLTVL.

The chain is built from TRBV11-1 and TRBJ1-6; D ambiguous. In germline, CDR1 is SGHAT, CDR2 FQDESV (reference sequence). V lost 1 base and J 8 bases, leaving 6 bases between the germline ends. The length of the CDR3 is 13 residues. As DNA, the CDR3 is TGTGCCAGCAGCTTAGACGGGTATTCACCCCTCCACTTT. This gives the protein CASSLDGYSPLHF.

The CDR3 coding sequence is TGTGCCAGCAGCGTAGGGGGCGGGAGGGCCCCGACAGATACGCAGTATTTT. The encoded protein is CASSVGGGRAPTDTQYF. J is TRBJ2-3 and V is TRBV9; 9 bases align to TRBD2. CDR1 is SGDLS, CDR2 YYNGEE, per germline. This CDR3 has 17 residues. J gave up 3 bases and V 0 bases, and 8 bases lay outside the gene matches.

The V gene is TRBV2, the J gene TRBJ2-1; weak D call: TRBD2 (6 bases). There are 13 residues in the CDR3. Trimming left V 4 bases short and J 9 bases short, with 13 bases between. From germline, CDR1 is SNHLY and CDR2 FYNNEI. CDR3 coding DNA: TGTGCCAGCAGTGGTGAGGGAGGAAGTGAGCAGTTCTTC. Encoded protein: CASSGEGGSEQFF.

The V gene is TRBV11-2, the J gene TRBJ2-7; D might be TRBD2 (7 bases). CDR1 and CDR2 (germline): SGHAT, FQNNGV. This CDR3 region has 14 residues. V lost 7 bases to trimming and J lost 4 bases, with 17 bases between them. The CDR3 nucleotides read TGTGCCAGCACTCGTCTAGGGGGGGATTACGAGCAGTACTTC. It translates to CASTRLGGDYEQYF.

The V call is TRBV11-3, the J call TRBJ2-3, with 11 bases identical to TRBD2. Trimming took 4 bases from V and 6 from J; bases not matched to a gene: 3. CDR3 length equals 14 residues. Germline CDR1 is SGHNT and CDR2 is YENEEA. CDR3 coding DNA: TGTGCCAGCAGCTCATCTAGCGGGAGGGATACGCAGTATTTT. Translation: CASSSSSGRDTQYF.

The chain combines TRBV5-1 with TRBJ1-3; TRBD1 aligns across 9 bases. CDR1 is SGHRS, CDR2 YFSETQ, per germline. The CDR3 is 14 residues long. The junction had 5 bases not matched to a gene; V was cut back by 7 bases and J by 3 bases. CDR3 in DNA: TGCGCCAGCCAGCAGGGACAGGGTGGAAACACCATATATTTT. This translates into CASQQGQGGNTIYF. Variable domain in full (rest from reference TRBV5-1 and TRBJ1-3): KAGVTQTPRYLIKTRGQQVTLSCSPISGHRSVSWYQQTPGQGLQFLFEYFSETQRNKGNFPGRFSGRQFSNSRSEMNVSTLELGDSALYLCASQQGQGGNTIYFGEGSWLTVV.

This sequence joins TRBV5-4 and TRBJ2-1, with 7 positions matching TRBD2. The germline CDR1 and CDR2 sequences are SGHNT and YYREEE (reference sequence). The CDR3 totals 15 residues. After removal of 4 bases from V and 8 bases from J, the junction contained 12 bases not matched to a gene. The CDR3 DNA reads TGTGCCAGCAGCCCAGGACTAGTAGCACTCTATGAGCAGTTCTTC. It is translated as CASSPGLVALYEQFF.